Each of the 7 T cell receptor beta chains below was sequenced from the same sample in a study of shared clonotypes between healthy human individuals. Assay used: immunoSEQ multiplex PCR; TCRdb lists only in-frame clones, some missing. The table has approximately 500,000 clones, 90% to 96% seen once. The sequenced sample consisted of naive CD4+ T cells sorted from blood. The subset is: CD45RA+ positively selected. These receptor sequences come from a woman aged 25-40 years in good health.

J is TRBJ2-6 and V is TRBV7-6; D possibly corresponds to TRBD1 (5 bases). The ends were cut back, 2 bases at V and 0 bases at J, with 8 bases in the middle. Germline CDR1 SGHVS, CDR2 FNYEAQ. This CDR3 has 16 residues. CDR3 sequence reads: CASSLQGYSGANVLTF. CDR3 nucleotides: TGTGCCAGCAGCTTACAGGGTTACTCTGGGGCCAACGTCCTGACTTTC.

V usage is TRBV6-4 and J usage is TRBJ1-1; D possibly corresponds to TRBD1 (5 bases). V was shortened by 6 bases and J by 6 bases, with 14 bases between the two germline ends. Germline lookup yields CDR1 MRHNA and CDR2 SNTAGT. There are 13 residues in the CDR3. CDR3 in DNA: TGTGCCAGCAGGTCTCAGGGCCTCGCTGAAGCTTTCTTT. This codes for CASRSQGLAEAFF.

The V call is TRBV2, the J call TRBJ2-3; a possible D gene is TRBD2 (5 bases). The CDR3 covers 16 residues. CDR1 and CDR2 from the germline V gene are SNHLY and FYNNEI. Trimming shortened V by 7 bases and J by 2 bases, and 19 bases separated the two germline ends. The CDR3 protein is CASNDGEPAVTDTQYF. The CDR3 DNA reads TGTGCCAGCAATGACGGGGAACCAGCGGTCACAGATACGCAGTATTTT.

The gene calls are TRBV30 and TRBJ1-3, with D maybe TRBD1 (5 bases). Germline V lookup: CDR1 GTSNPN, CDR2 SVGIG (reference sequence). The CDR3 is 14 residues long. The V gene lost 4 bases and the J gene lost 5 bases, with 15 bases spanning the gap. CDR3 sequence reads: CAWTRGASRNTIYF. CDR3 bases: TGTGCCTGGACCCGTGGGGCATCAAGAAACACCATATATTTT.

The chain has TRBV5-4 and TRBJ2-5; D may correspond to TRBD1 or TRBD2 (6 bases each). The length of the CDR3 is 14 residues. CDR1 and CDR2 (germline): SGHNT, YYREEE (reference sequence). The germline V and J ends were trimmed by 5 bases and 2 bases, with 13 bases remaining between them. The CDR3 DNA sequence: TGTGCCAGCAGGGGGGGCCAGGCTCAAGAGACCCAGTACTTC. Amino acid sequence: CASRGGQAQETQYF.

The chain joins TRBV6-1 to TRBJ1-2; D call uncertain. The CDR3 contains 14 residues. V lost 5 bases to trimming and J lost 8 bases, with 18 bases between them. Germline CDR1 MNHNS, CDR2 SASEGT. CDR3 sequence (DNA): TGTGCCAGCAGTCCTTTTAGGACGGCAGGAGGCTACACCTTC. Translated, it gives CASSPFRTAGGYTF.

The genes are TRBV2 and TRBJ2-1; 13 bases line up with TRBD2. This CDR3 has 13 residues. Germline V gives CDR1 SNHLY, CDR2 FYNNEI. Trimming cost V 7 bases and J 9 bases; bases outside gene matches: 3. The CDR3 DNA follows: TGTGCCAGCAAAGGACTAGCGGGAGTTGAGCAGTTCTTC. It codes for CASKGLAGVEQFF.